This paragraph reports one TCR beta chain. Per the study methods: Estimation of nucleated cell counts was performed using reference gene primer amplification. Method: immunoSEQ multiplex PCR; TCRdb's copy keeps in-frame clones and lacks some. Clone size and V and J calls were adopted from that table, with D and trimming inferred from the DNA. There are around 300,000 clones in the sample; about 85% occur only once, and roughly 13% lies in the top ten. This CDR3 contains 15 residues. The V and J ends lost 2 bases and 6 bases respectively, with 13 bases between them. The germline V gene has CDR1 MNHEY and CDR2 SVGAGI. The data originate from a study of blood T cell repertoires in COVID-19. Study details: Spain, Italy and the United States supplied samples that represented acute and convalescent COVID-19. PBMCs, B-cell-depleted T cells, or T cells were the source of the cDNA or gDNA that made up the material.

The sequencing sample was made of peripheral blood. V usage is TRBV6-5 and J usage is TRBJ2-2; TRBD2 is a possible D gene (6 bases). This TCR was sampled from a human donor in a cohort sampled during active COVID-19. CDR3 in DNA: TGTGCCAGCAGTTACGGGGCGGGAATTGCCGGGGAGCTGTTTTTT. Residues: CASSYGAGIAGELFF.